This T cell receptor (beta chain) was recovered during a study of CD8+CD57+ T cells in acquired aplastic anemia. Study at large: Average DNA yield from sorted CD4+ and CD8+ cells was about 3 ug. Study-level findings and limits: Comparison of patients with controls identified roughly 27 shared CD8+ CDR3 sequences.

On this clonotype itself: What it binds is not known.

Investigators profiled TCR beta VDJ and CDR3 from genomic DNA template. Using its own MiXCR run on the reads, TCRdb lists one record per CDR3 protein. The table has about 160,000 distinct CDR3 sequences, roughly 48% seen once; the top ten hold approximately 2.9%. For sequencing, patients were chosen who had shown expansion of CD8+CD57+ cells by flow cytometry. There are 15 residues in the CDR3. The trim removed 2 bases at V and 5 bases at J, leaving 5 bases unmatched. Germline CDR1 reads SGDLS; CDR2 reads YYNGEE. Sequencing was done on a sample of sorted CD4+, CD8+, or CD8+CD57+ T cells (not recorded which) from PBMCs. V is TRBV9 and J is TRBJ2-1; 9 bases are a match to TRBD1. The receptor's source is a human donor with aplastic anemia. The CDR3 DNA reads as TGTGCCAGCAGCGTCCGGGACAGGGATCACAATGAGCAGTTCTTC. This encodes CASSVRDRDHNEQFF.